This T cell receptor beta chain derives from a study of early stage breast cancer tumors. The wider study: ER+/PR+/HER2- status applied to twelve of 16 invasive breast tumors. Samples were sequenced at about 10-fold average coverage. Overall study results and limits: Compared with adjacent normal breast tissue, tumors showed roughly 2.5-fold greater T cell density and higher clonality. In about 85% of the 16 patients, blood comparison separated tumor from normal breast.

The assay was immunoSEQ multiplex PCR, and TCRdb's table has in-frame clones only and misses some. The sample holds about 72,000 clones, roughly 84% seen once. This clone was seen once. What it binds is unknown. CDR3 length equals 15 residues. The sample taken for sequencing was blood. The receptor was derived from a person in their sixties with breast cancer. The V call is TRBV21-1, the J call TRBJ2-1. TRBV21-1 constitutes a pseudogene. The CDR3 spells CASSPERVGCNEQFF. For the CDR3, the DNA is TGTGCCAGCAGCCCCGAAAGGGTGGGCTGCAATGAGCAGTTCTTC.